These 15 T cell receptor beta chains share one sample of origin, sequenced in a study of blood T cell repertoires in COVID-19. Libraries were prepared by immunoSEQ multiplex PCR; TCRdb keeps only in-frame clonotypes and omits some of them. This sample carries 64,000 or so clones, about 86% of them seen once, and the ten largest clones take less than 1.5%. The sequenced material came from peripheral blood. The receptors were sampled from a man in his forties with acute or convalescent COVID-19.

The V gene is TRBV19, the J gene TRBJ2-3, with TRBD2 as a possible D gene (6 bases). Germline CDR1 and CDR2: LNHDA and SQIVND (reference sequence). Trimming stripped 4 bases from V and 1 base from J, with 15 bases between. The CDR3 is made up of 16 amino acids. The CDR3 protein is CASSNYRDLGTDTQYF. In DNA, the CDR3 is TGTGCCAGTAGTAACTACCGGGACTTGGGCACAGATACGCAGTATTTT.

The chain joins TRBV5-1 to TRBJ2-3, with TRBD1 matching 7 bases. Looked up from germline, CDR1 is SGHRS and CDR2 is YFSETQ. J lost 4 bases, V lost 2 bases, and 7 bases had no gene match. This CDR3 is built from 15 residues. CDR3 sequence (DNA): TGCGCCAGCAGCTTAAATAGACAGGGTTCAGATACGCAGTATTTT. Residues: CASSLNRQGSDTQYF. Full variable domain (rest looked up from reference TRBV5-1 and TRBJ2-3): KAGVTQTPRYLIKTRGQQVTLSCSPISGHRSVSWYQQTPGQGLQFLFEYFSETQRNKGNFPGRFSGRQFSNSRSEMNVSTLELGDSALYLCASSLNRQGSDTQYFGPGTRLTVL.

The CDR3 here is CASSLGQENSPLHF. CDR3 coding DNA: TGCGCCAGCAGCTTGGGACAGGAGAATTCACCCCTCCACTTT. The rearrangement uses TRBV5-1 and TRBJ1-6; possible D gene TRBD1, 6 bases. There are 14 residues in the CDR3. Trimming removed 0 bases from V and 7 bases from J, with 8 bases in between. From germline, CDR1 is SGHRS and CDR2 YFSETQ.

CDR3 sequence: CASSEGTPGLNSYEQYF. CDR3 nucleotide sequence: TGTGCCAGCAGTGAGGGGACGCCGGGACTCAACTCCTACGAGCAGTACTTC. The rearrangement joins TRBV2 to TRBJ2-7, with D maybe TRBD2 (6 bases). Trimming cost V 3 bases and J 0 bases, with 18 bases left between them. The CDR3 is 17 residues long. Germline lookup yields CDR1 SNHLY and CDR2 FYNNEI.

CDR3 region: CASSAGQPNYGYTF. The CDR3 nucleotides read TGCGCCAGCAGCGCCGGACAGCCTAACTATGGCTACACCTTC. V and J are TRBV5-1 and TRBJ1-2; possibly TRBD1 for D (6 bases). The CDR3 runs 14 residues. CDR1 and CDR2 from the germline V gene are SGHRS and YFSETQ. Trimming took off 4 bases at V and 0 bases at J, with 10 bases between the two ends.

This clone has a single count. The rearrangement links TRBV2 to TRBJ2-7; 7 bases agree with TRBD2. The CDR3 runs 12 residues. Germline V gives CDR1 SNHLY, CDR2 FYNNEI. V lost 5 bases and J lost 7; bases outside the gene matches: 5. CDR3 protein: CASSYGGGEQYF. The CDR3 region has the DNA TGTGCCAGCAGTTACGGGGGAGGGGAGCAGTACTTC.

This clone was observed a few times. The gene calls are TRBV5-1 and TRBJ1-1, with 7 bases matching TRBD1. Trimming cost V 3 bases and J 10 bases; bases outside gene matches: 3. CDR3 length equals 11 residues. Germline lookup yields CDR1 SGHRS and CDR2 YFSETQ. This CDR3 is CASSSTGLAFF. The CDR3 DNA reads TGCGCCAGCAGCTCGACAGGGTTAGCTTTCTTT.

The chain employs TRBV5-1 and TRBJ2-2; the D gene is possibly TRBD1 (5 bases). Per the germline V gene, CDR1 is SGHRS and CDR2 is YFSETQ. Trimming stripped 1 base from V and 5 bases from J, with 12 bases between. The CDR3 extends over 15 amino acids. The CDR3 coding sequence is TGCGCCAGCAGCTTGCTCCTGACAGCGACCGGGGAGCTGTTTTTT. It specifies CASSLLLTATGELFF.

The chain recombines TRBV5-5 with TRBJ2-3; D is unclear. Germline loops: CDR1 SGHKS, CDR2 YYEKEE (reference sequence). Trimming took off 3 bases at V and 3 bases at J, with 17 bases between the two ends. This CDR3 is built from 16 residues. This chain's CDR3 is CASSYPQERATDTQYF. The CDR3 region has the DNA TGTGCCAGCAGCTACCCTCAGGAACGAGCTACAGATACGCAGTATTTT.

The rearrangement links TRBV4-1 to TRBJ1-2; a possible D gene is TRBD1 (5 bases). The CDR3 spans 17 residues. The germline V and J ends were trimmed by 0 bases and 5 bases, with 19 bases remaining between them. Germline V gene sequence: CDR1 MGHRA, CDR2 YSYEKL. CDR3 sequence (DNA): TGCGCCAGCAGCCAAGAAAGGGGTGCAGGGATGTGGTATGGCTACACCTTC. It codes for CASSQERGAGMWYGYTF.

The chain joins TRBV2 to TRBJ1-3, with 7 nucleotides matching TRBD1. The ends lost 5 bases at V and 0 bases at J; junction bases unmatched: 7. This CDR3 region has 16 residues. The germline CDR1 and CDR2 sequences are SNHLY and FYNNEI. CDR3 in DNA: TGTGCCAGCAGTCCCGTAAACAGGGGCTCTGGAAACACCATATATTTT. This translates into CASSPVNRGSGNTIYF.

The rearrangement links TRBV2 to TRBJ2-2; perhaps TRBD2 as D (6 bases). Trimming pared 5 bases from V and 5 bases from J, leaving 21 bases between. The CDR3 is 17 amino acids. Germline-derived CDR1 and CDR2 are SNHLY and FYNNEI. This chain's CDR3 is CASSRVPPGLKTGELFF. Written as DNA, the CDR3 is TGTGCCAGCAGTCGAGTACCCCCGGGACTTAAAACCGGGGAGCTGTTTTTT.

Here the CDR3 reads CASSASGTGGYNEQFF. The CDR3, as DNA: TGTGCCAGCAGTGCCTCCGGGACAGGGGGCTACAATGAGCAGTTCTTC. V gene TRBV25-1 combines with J gene TRBJ2-1, with TRBD1 identical over 11 bases. V shed 4 bases and J 3 bases; nucleotides not matched to a gene: 5. Germline V lookup: CDR1 MGHDK, CDR2 SYGVNS. CDR3 size: 16 residues.

This clone appeared a single time. This sequence joins TRBV13 and TRBJ2-5, with 7 positions matching TRBD2. The germline gives CDR1 PRHDT, CDR2 FYEKMQ (reference sequence). V lost 2 bases, J lost 5 bases, and 5 bases stayed unmatched. The CDR3 loop spans 14 amino acids. CDR3 DNA: TGTGCCAGCAGCTTAAGAGCGGGGCGGGAGACCCAGTACTTC. It is translated as CASSLRAGRETQYF.

The chain uses TRBV7-6 and TRBJ2-7, with 12 positions matching TRBD2. This CDR3 has 15 residues. V was clipped by 2 bases and J by 5 bases; unmatched bases: 4. The V gene's germline CDR1 is SGHVS and CDR2 FNYEAQ. The CDR3 DNA follows: TGTGCCAGCAGCTTAAGGACTAGCGGGGTCAACGAGCAGTACTTC. Amino acids: CASSLRTSGVNEQYF.